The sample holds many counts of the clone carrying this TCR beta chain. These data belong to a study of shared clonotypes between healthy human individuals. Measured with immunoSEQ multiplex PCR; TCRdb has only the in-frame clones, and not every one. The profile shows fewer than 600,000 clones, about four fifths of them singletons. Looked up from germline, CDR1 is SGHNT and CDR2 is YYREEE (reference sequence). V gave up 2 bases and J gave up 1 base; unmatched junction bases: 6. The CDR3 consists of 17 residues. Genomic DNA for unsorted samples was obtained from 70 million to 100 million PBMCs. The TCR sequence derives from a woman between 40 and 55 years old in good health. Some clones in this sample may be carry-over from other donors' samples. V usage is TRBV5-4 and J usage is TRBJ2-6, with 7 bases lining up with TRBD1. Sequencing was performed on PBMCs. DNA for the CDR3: TGTGCCAGCAGCTTACCGGGACAGATTTCTGGGGCCAACGTCCTGACTTTC. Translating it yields CASSLPGQISGANVLTF.